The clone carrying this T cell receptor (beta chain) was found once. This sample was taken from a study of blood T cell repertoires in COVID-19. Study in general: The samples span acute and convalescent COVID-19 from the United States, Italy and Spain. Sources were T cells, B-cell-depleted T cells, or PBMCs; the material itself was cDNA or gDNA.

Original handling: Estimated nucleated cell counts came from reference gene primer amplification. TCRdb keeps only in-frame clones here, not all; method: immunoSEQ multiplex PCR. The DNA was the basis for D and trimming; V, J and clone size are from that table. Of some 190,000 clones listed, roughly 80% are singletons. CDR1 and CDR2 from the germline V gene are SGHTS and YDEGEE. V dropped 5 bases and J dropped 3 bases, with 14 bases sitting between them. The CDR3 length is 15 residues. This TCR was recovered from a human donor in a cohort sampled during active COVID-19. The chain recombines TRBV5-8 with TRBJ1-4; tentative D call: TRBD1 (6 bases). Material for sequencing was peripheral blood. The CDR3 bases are TGTGCCAGCAGGAACAGGGCTCAGGCTAATGAAAAACTGTTTTTT. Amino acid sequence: CASRNRAQANEKLFF.